Given below is one TCR beta chain in context. TCRdb re-called the 5' RACE reads with MiXCR, one entry per CDR3 protein. The data contain approximately 600,000 distinct CDR3 sequences, around 7.4% of them singletons. This entry is derived from a study of identical twins. The CDR3 spans 15 residues. V lost 2 bases, J lost 0 bases, and 10 bases lay in between. CDR1 is SSHAT, CDR2 FNYEAQ, per germline (reference sequence). This sample was shared with a second study, whose subject was yellow fever vaccine responses in identical twins.

Sequenced sample: PBMCs. V gene TRBV7-7 combines with J gene TRBJ2-5, with D perhaps TRBD1 (5 bases). The source is a woman younger than 35 in good health. CDR3: CASSLSQGNQETQYF. In DNA, the CDR3 is TGTGCCAGCAGCTTAAGTCAGGGAAACCAAGAGACCCAGTACTTC.